This T cell receptor (beta chain) was retrieved from a study of blood T cell repertoires in COVID-19. Study as a whole: Spain, Italy and the United States supplied samples that represented acute and convalescent COVID-19. PBMCs, B-cell-depleted T cells, or T cells were the source of the cDNA or gDNA that made up the material.

Deletions cut 5 bases from V and 6 bases from J, with 7 bases between. Germline lookup yields CDR1 SGHTA and CDR2 FQGTGA. The CDR3 runs 12 residues. The authors' processing: Counts of nucleated cells, estimated from reference gene primer amplification, were obtained. Sequenced by immunoSEQ multiplex PCR; TCRdb stores in-frame clones only, minus some. V, J and clone size reflect that table, while D and trimming were determined from the DNA. The repertoire consists of some 130,000 clones, with about 80% occurring once and the leading ten covering 16%. This clonotype was obtained from a woman between 50 and 59 years old with acute or convalescent COVID-19. The J gene is TRBJ2-2, the V gene TRBV7-3; TRBD1 might be the D (5 bases). Sequencing was carried out using peripheral blood. This CDR3 reads CASSEGAGELFF. DNA for the CDR3: TGTGCCAGCAGCGAAGGGGCCGGGGAGCTGTTTTTT.